This TCR delta chain was recovered during a study of Vδ1+ human thymocytes. The table lists this clone with a count of one. Antigen unknown. CDR3 size: 17 residues. In germline, CDR1 is GEAIGNYY, CDR2 EKD. V trimming: 8 bases; J trimming: 1 base; junction bases outside the gene matches: 14. RNA was extracted from the cells and then reverse transcribed. The CDR3 regions were amplified by multiplex PCR from V-gene primers to a constant-region primer. TCRdb made new clone calls on the multiplex PCR reads using CATT. Among roughly 76,000 delta-chain clones listed, around 35% were seen once. Alphabeta T cells were depleted, then CD3+ Vdelta1+ Vdelta2- thymocytes were FACS-sorted. Study-level points and caveats: Bulk data may be misread because of unexpected Vdelta2 sequences. In the thymus, TRG and TRD repertoires looked highly polyclonal with Gaussian CDR3 lengths.

What was sequenced was Vdelta1+ gamma-delta thymocytes from the thymus. Noted subset: FACS-sorted CD3+ TCRalphabeta- TCRVdelta1+ TCRVdelta2- thymocytes. This clonotype was sampled from a boy under two years old who had congenital heart surgery. The chain employs TRDV2 and TRDJ1; 11 bases map to TRDD3. Here the CDR3 DNA reads TGTGCCTCGGAGGGGCCGGGCCTGGGGGATACCACCGATAAACTCATCTTT. The encoded protein is CASEGPGLGDTTDKLIF.